This T cell receptor beta chain appears in the sequencing data of a study of shared clonotypes between healthy human individuals. Each subset's genomic DNA was split evenly across several immunoSEQ plates. The assay was immunoSEQ multiplex PCR, and TCRdb's table has in-frame clones only and misses some. The sample consists of under 150,000 clones, around two thirds of them appearing once. V was trimmed by 5 bases and J by 3 bases, leaving 22 bases between them. The CDR3 has 17 residues. Germline V CDR1 and CDR2: SGHTA, FQGNSA. The sequenced sample was memory CD8+ T cells sorted from blood. The subset here: CD45RO+ cells pooled with CCR7-negative TemRA cells. The receptor was derived from a woman aged 25 to 39 in good health. The V gene is TRBV7-2, the J gene TRBJ1-1; tentatively, D is TRBD1 (5 bases). CDR3 sequence (DNA): TGTGCCAGCAGCCATATATGGGGGACGGTATGGGACACTGAAGCTTTCTTT. Its protein is CASSHIWGTVWDTEAFF.